This TCR beta chain was retrieved from a study of shared clonotypes between healthy human individuals. Germline V gene sequence: CDR1 SGHVS, CDR2 FQNEAQ. Losses at the gene ends were 0 bases for V and 4 bases for J; bases not matched to a gene: 11. The CDR3 is 18 amino acids. CD45RO-negative CD8 cells positively selected for CCR7 made up the naive population, which excluded terminally differentiated effector memory CD45RA+ cells. Study-level points and caveats: Larger estimated richness was generally seen in naive subsets than in memory subsets.

As concerns this clone: What it binds is unknown.

At deep level, the assay was performed. Profiling relied on immunoSEQ multiplex PCR, and the TCRdb table lists in-frame clones only, not all of them. The table has more than 600,000 clones, about 91% seen once; the top ten hold 24%. Sequenced sample: naive CD8+ T cells sorted from blood. J is TRBJ2-3 and V is TRBV7-8; 9 bases map to TRBD1. This receptor was identified in a man in his thirties or forties in good health. The CDR3 DNA sequence: TGTGCCAGCAGCTTAGCGGCCGGGACAGGGCTTGGGGCAGATACGCAGTATTTT. Translation: CASSLAAGTGLGADTQYF.